Listed below are T cell receptor beta chains from one sample, sequenced in a study of tumor-infiltrating lymphocytes in primary liver carcinoma. Each CDR3 protein gets one entry after TCRdb re-called the multiplex PCR reads with MiXCR. The sample carries approximately 45,000 distinct CDR3 sequences, roughly 75% recorded once. The specimen sequenced was tumor-adjacent normal liver tissue. These receptors originate from a woman in her thirties with primary liver carcinoma and hepatitis B virus infection. The CDR3 runs from the conserved cysteine through the conserved F or W. Not all rows give a size; the values are once, few, many and, for expanded clones, a class.

CESSHRGSGSLTDTRYF	-	TRBV11-2	TRBJ2-3
CASRGLVWEETQYF	-	TRBV7-9	TRBJ2-5
CVSSPGLGCIQYF	-	TRBV11-2	TRBJ2-4
CVSSYSPREVVADTQYF	-	TRBV6-2/TRBV6-3	TRBJ2-3
CANREGGTTSCNEHFF	-	TRBV11-2	TRBJ2-1
CASSPGLGAGDLFF	-	TRBV12-3/TRBV12-4	TRBJ2-2
CASSYGPRDDQNEQFF	-	TRBV6-5	TRBJ2-1
CASSQEGIAGAATQYF	medium-sized	TRBV4-2	TRBJ2-5
CASSATGLAGGDEQLF	-	TRBV2	TRBJ2-1
CASLGLDWINEQFF	-	TRBV6-2/TRBV6-3	TRBJ2-1
CASSWTSGAEQFF	-	TRBV11-2	TRBJ2-1
CVWSVSGQVNAEAFF	-	TRBV30	TRBJ1-1
CASSLTGGWIYEQYF	-	TRBV6-1	TRBJ2-7
CANLASGSADTQYF	-	TRBV6-6	TRBJ2-3
CASSYPREQTQNF	-	TRBV6-2/TRBV6-3	TRBJ2-5
CASRDSGSYPSYGQYF	-	TRBV6-5	TRBJ2-7
CASSLMAGAGNEQFF	-	TRBV7-2	TRBJ2-1
CGSSFMGYEQYF	-	TRBV11-1	TRBJ2-7
CANSRGDCSTGELFF	-	TRBV6-2/TRBV6-3	TRBJ2-2
CASSQDSGSVSIDEQFF	-	TRBV4-2	TRBJ2-1
CASSPGTDTGELSF	-	TRBV6-1	TRBJ2-2
CASSRPPGLAGDGADTQYF	many	TRBV10-2	TRBJ2-3
CVSSTGGLSYEQYF	-	TRBV7-9	TRBJ2-7
CSAAGLAGYNEQFF	medium-sized	TRBV29-1	TRBJ2-1
CVSSLRRTSGRAGKGGELFF	-	TRBV11-3	TRBJ2-2
CASSLRLIGRATDTQYF	many	TRBV7-8	TRBJ2-3
CASSTGDSSQDVQETQYF	-	TRBV11-3	TRBJ2-5
CASSYRDSQPQHF	-	TRBV6-2/TRBV6-3	TRBJ1-5
CASSLGEGLNEQFF	-	TRBV11-2	TRBJ2-1
CTSSNSHSGSEQYF	-	TRBV6-1	TRBJ2-7
CASSYTNRGIEAFF	once	TRBV6-2/TRBV6-3	TRBJ1-1
CGTSYSVASGETQYF	-	TRBV6-2/TRBV6-3	TRBJ2-5
CSGTGHLNNEAFF	-	TRBV29-1	TRBJ1-1
CASSLGFLADYNEQFF	-	TRBV11-2	TRBJ2-1
CATRASAANVLTF	-	TRBV7-9	TRBJ2-6
CAIRKSRGDYGYTF	once	TRBV10-3	TRBJ1-2
CASSLKRYGYTF	-	TRBV5-4	TRBJ1-2
CSAPRDFVTEQYF	once	TRBV20-1	TRBJ2-7
CASSYTGREVGELFF	many	TRBV6-2/TRBV6-3	TRBJ2-2
CVSSPRETSSTDTRYF	-	TRBV11-2	TRBJ2-3
CASNLALRVTGELLF	-	TRBV5-6	TRBJ2-2
CASSLVASRTDTQYF	-	TRBV13	TRBJ2-3
CASGEGRYGCTF	-	TRBV6-1	TRBJ1-2
CASSANRGLNEKLFF	many	TRBV5-4	TRBJ1-4
CASSGGIGTVVYERYF	once	TRBV11-3	TRBJ2-7
CTSSLTGTTNTGELFF	once	TRBV12-3/TRBV12-4	TRBJ2-2
CTSSRTSGRTNEQFF	-	TRBV11-2	TRBJ2-1
CASTSGTLNIQYF	-	TRBV4-3	TRBJ2-4
CASSPVMNKDTSKRYF	-	TRBV4-1	TRBJ2-4